A selection of T cell receptor beta chains follows, all from one sample in a study of shared clonotypes between healthy human individuals. Here immunoSEQ multiplex PCR was the method, and the copy in TCRdb shows in-frame clones only, minus some. This repertoire shows over a million clones, about 77% found once; its top ten account for roughly 1.5%. Sequencing input: memory CD4+ T cells sorted from blood. These receptors were taken from a man aged 18 to 29 in good health. The CDR3 runs from the conserved cysteine through the conserved F or W. The order of the fields is V gene, J gene, clone size, D gene, CDR3 protein, CDR3 DNA. D genes are given only for firm matches. The size entry is marked missing in some rows and otherwise reads once, few, many or a size class.

v_call: TRBV25-1
j_call: TRBJ1-1
clone_size: .
d_call: .
cdr3_aa: CASSEFSQMNTEAFF
cdr3_nt: TGTGCCAGCAGTGAATTTAGCCAGATGAACACTGAAGCTTTCTTC

v_call: TRBV18
j_call: TRBJ1-6
clone_size: once
d_call: .
cdr3_aa: CASSTREGGSSYNSPLHF
cdr3_nt: TGTGCCAGCTCAACGAGAGAAGGGGGAAGCTCCTATAATTCACCCCTCCACTTT

v_call: TRBV11-2
j_call: TRBJ2-7
clone_size: .
d_call: .
cdr3_aa: CASSSQGYEQYF
cdr3_nt: TGTGCCAGCAGTTCCCAGGGATACGAGCAGTACTTC

v_call: TRBV5-6
j_call: TRBJ2-3
clone_size: .
d_call: .
cdr3_aa: CASRLGGTQYF
cdr3_nt: TGTGCCAGCAGGCTAGGGGGTACGCAGTATTTT

v_call: TRBV7-2
j_call: TRBJ2-6
clone_size: .
d_call: .
cdr3_aa: CASSLGGSANVLTF
cdr3_nt: TGTGCCAGCAGCCTAGGCGGGTCTGCCAACGTCCTGACTTTC

v_call: TRBV30
j_call: TRBJ2-6
clone_size: .
d_call: .
cdr3_aa: CAWSSQAWKGANVLTF
cdr3_nt: TGTGCCTGGAGTTCGCAGGCATGGAAGGGGGCCAACGTCCTGACTTTC

v_call: TRBV5-8
j_call: TRBJ1-1
clone_size: .
d_call: TRBD1
cdr3_aa: CASSPRTGGDPMNTEAFF
cdr3_nt: TGTGCCAGCAGCCCCCGGACAGGGGGCGATCCTATGAACACTGAAGCTTTCTTT

v_call: TRBV5-1
j_call: TRBJ1-6
clone_size: few
d_call: TRBD1
cdr3_aa: CASSLGQGANSPLHF
cdr3_nt: TGCGCCAGCAGCTTGGGACAGGGGGCTAACTCACCCCTCCACTTT

v_call: TRBV5-6
j_call: TRBJ2-3
clone_size: .
d_call: TRBD2
cdr3_aa: CASSSSGATQYF
cdr3_nt: TGTGCCAGCAGCTCGAGCGGGGCTACGCAGTATTTT

v_call: TRBV5-1
j_call: TRBJ1-2
clone_size: .
d_call: TRBD1
cdr3_aa: CASSDDDRGLGGYTF
cdr3_nt: TGCGCCAGCAGCGACGATGACAGGGGGCTGGGTGGCTACACCTTC

v_call: TRBV7-9
j_call: TRBJ2-1
clone_size: .
d_call: .
cdr3_aa: CASSLEGQRPEQFF
cdr3_nt: TGTGCCAGCAGCTTAGAGGGCCAACGTCCTGAGCAGTTCTTC

v_call: TRBV19
j_call: TRBJ1-2
clone_size: .
d_call: .
cdr3_aa: CASSISIEYYGYTF
cdr3_nt: TGTGCCAGTAGTATATCAATAGAATACTATGGCTACACCTTC

v_call: TRBV7-7
j_call: TRBJ2-5
clone_size: .
d_call: TRBD2
cdr3_aa: CASSGDGPLMAQYF
cdr3_nt: TGTGCTAGCAGCGGGGATGGCCCTCTGATGGCCCAGTACTTC

v_call: TRBV29-1
j_call: TRBJ1-1
clone_size: few
d_call: .
cdr3_aa: CSVVGQLAEAFF
cdr3_nt: TGCAGCGTTGTAGGACAATTGGCTGAAGCTTTCTTT

v_call: TRBV6-5
j_call: TRBJ2-3
clone_size: .
d_call: .
cdr3_aa: CASSRLGPTDTQYF
cdr3_nt: TGTGCCAGCAGCCGACTAGGCCCCACAGATACGCAGTATTTT

v_call: TRBV13
j_call: TRBJ2-3
clone_size: .
d_call: TRBD1
cdr3_aa: CASSLVGTGSDTQYF
cdr3_nt: TGTGCCAGCAGCTTAGTGGGGACAGGGAGCGATACGCAGTATTTT

v_call: TRBV2
j_call: TRBJ1-4
clone_size: few
d_call: .
cdr3_aa: CASSGIDEKLFF
cdr3_nt: TGTGCCAGCAGTGGTATTGATGAAAAACTGTTTTTT

v_call: TRBV19
j_call: TRBJ2-7
clone_size: .
d_call: .
cdr3_aa: CASSIRDGTYEQYF
cdr3_nt: TGTGCCAGTAGTATAAGGGACGGAACCTACGAGCAGTACTTC

v_call: TRBV9
j_call: TRBJ2-1
clone_size: .
d_call: TRBD1
cdr3_aa: CASSVAGGGLDNEQFF
cdr3_nt: TGTGCCAGCAGCGTAGCAGGGGGCGGGTTGGACAATGAGCAGTTCTTC

v_call: TRBV11-2
j_call: TRBJ2-2
clone_size: .
d_call: TRBD1
cdr3_aa: CATRGLRNTGELFF
cdr3_nt: TGTGCCACCAGGGGGCTGAGGAACACCGGGGAGCTGTTTTTT

v_call: TRBV2
j_call: TRBJ1-5
clone_size: .
d_call: .
cdr3_aa: CATAGSIFGNQPQHF
cdr3_nt: TGTGCCACAGCCGGCTCTATATTTGGCAATCAGCCCCAGCATTTT

v_call: TRBV10-3
j_call: TRBJ1-2
clone_size: .
d_call: TRBD1
cdr3_aa: CAISPRTGNRDGYTF
cdr3_nt: TGTGCCATCAGTCCGCGGACAGGGAATAGGGATGGCTACACCTTC

v_call: TRBV5-1
j_call: TRBJ2-5
clone_size: .
d_call: TRBD1
cdr3_aa: CASSYTGGRETQYF
cdr3_nt: TGCGCCAGCAGCTATACAGGGGGAAGAGAGACCCAGTACTTC

v_call: TRBV5-6
j_call: TRBJ1-2
clone_size: .
d_call: .
cdr3_aa: CASSPSTFGSIEGYTF
cdr3_nt: TGTGCCAGCAGCCCCTCGACCTTCGGGTCGATAGAGGGCTACACCTTC

v_call: TRBV30
j_call: TRBJ2-5
clone_size: .
d_call: .
cdr3_aa: CAWRAGRETQYF
cdr3_nt: TGTGCCTGGAGGGCGGGGAGAGAGACCCAGTACTTC

v_call: TRBV13
j_call: TRBJ1-6
clone_size: .
d_call: .
cdr3_aa: CASSLGGWAGGSPLHF
cdr3_nt: TGTGCCAGCAGCCTAGGGGGTTGGGCAGGTGGTTCACCCCTCCACTTT

v_call: TRBV30
j_call: TRBJ1-6
clone_size: few
d_call: .
cdr3_aa: CAWSQGLDYNSPLHF
cdr3_nt: TGTGCCTGGTCCCAGGGCCTTGACTATAATTCACCCCTCCACTTT

v_call: TRBV2
j_call: TRBJ2-7
clone_size: .
d_call: .
cdr3_aa: CASKERSNSYEQYF
cdr3_nt: TGTGCCAGCAAGGAACGGTCGAACTCCTACGAGCAGTACTTC

v_call: TRBV5-4
j_call: TRBJ2-1
clone_size: .
d_call: .
cdr3_aa: CASSDLLAYGGEQFF
cdr3_nt: TGTGCCAGCAGCGATCTGCTCGCGTACGGGGGTGAGCAGTTCTTC

v_call: TRBV5-1
j_call: TRBJ2-7
clone_size: once
d_call: TRBD2
cdr3_aa: CASSYQLAGQNYEQYF
cdr3_nt: TGCGCCAGCAGCTACCAACTAGCGGGGCAGAACTACGAGCAGTACTTC

v_call: TRBV19
j_call: TRBJ2-5
clone_size: .
d_call: .
cdr3_aa: CASTRGDGEETQYF
cdr3_nt: TGTGCCAGTACTAGGGGAGATGGGGAAGAGACCCAGTACTTC

v_call: TRBV5-1
j_call: TRBJ2-1
clone_size: few
d_call: TRBD1
cdr3_aa: CASSSTGQGTHEQFF
cdr3_nt: TGCGCCAGCAGCTCCACTGGACAGGGTACCCATGAGCAGTTCTTC

v_call: TRBV5-1
j_call: TRBJ1-4
clone_size: .
d_call: .
cdr3_aa: CASSPGQSATNEKLFF
cdr3_nt: TGCGCCAGCAGCCCCGGACAGTCTGCAACTAATGAAAAACTGTTTTTT

v_call: TRBV27
j_call: TRBJ2-2
clone_size: .
d_call: TRBD2
cdr3_aa: CASTRPFGTSGRGRTGELFF
cdr3_nt: TGTGCCAGCACTCGCCCTTTTGGGACTAGCGGGAGAGGGAGGACCGGGGAGCTGTTTTTT

v_call: TRBV6-6
j_call: TRBJ1-5
clone_size: many
d_call: .
cdr3_aa: CASTPSPGYQPQHF
cdr3_nt: TGTGCCAGCACCCCAAGCCCAGGGTACCAGCCCCAGCATTTT

v_call: TRBV6-1
j_call: TRBJ1-1
clone_size: .
d_call: .
cdr3_aa: CASLLKGPAFF
cdr3_nt: TGTGCCAGCTTACTAAAGGGGCCAGCTTTCTTT

v_call: TRBV5-1
j_call: TRBJ1-1
clone_size: many
d_call: TRBD1
cdr3_aa: CASSVTGQTEAFF
cdr3_nt: TGCGCCAGCTCTGTGACAGGGCAAACTGAAGCTTTCTTT

v_call: TRBV5-4
j_call: TRBJ2-3
clone_size: .
d_call: TRBD2
cdr3_aa: CASSSAGGGDTQYF
cdr3_nt: TGTGCCAGCAGCTCGGCGGGGGGTGGCGATACGCAGTATTTT

v_call: TRBV30
j_call: TRBJ2-4
clone_size: .
d_call: .
cdr3_aa: CAWSVQRRDIQYF
cdr3_nt: TGTGCCTGGAGTGTACAACGGAGGGACATTCAGTACTTC

v_call: TRBV5-1
j_call: TRBJ2-5
clone_size: .
d_call: .
cdr3_aa: CASSLDGGAVLETQYF
cdr3_nt: TGCGCCAGCAGCTTGGATGGGGGGGCCGTTCTCGAGACCCAGTACTTC

v_call: TRBV19
j_call: TRBJ1-1
clone_size: few
d_call: TRBD1
cdr3_aa: CASSISRGEAFF
cdr3_nt: TGTGCCAGTAGTATTAGCAGGGGGGAAGCTTTCTTT

v_call: TRBV15
j_call: TRBJ2-2
clone_size: .
d_call: .
cdr3_aa: CATSRGGSGNTGELFF
cdr3_nt: TGTGCCACCAGCAGAGGCGGTAGCGGGAACACCGGGGAGCTGTTTTTT

v_call: TRBV18
j_call: TRBJ2-7
clone_size: once
d_call: .
cdr3_aa: CASSSSGLSYEQYF
cdr3_nt: TGTGCCAGCTCATCCTCCGGCCTTTCCTACGAGCAGTACTTC

v_call: TRBV11-2
j_call: TRBJ1-2
clone_size: .
d_call: .
cdr3_aa: CASSVDANYGYTF
cdr3_nt: TGTGCCAGCAGCGTTGACGCAAACTATGGCTACACCTTC

v_call: TRBV15
j_call: TRBJ2-5
clone_size: .
d_call: .
cdr3_aa: CATSREQEETQYF
cdr3_nt: TGTGCCACCAGCAGAGAACAGGAAGAGACCCAGTACTTC

v_call: TRBV29-1
j_call: TRBJ2-3
clone_size: .
d_call: TRBD1
cdr3_aa: CSVPQGAAATADTQYF
cdr3_nt: TGCAGCGTTCCACAGGGGGCGGCGGCTACCGCAGATACGCAGTATTTT

v_call: TRBV2
j_call: TRBJ2-6
clone_size: .
d_call: .
cdr3_aa: CASSEVAVAGANVLTF
cdr3_nt: TGTGCCAGCAGTGAAGTAGCAGTAGCTGGGGCCAACGTCCTGACTTTC

v_call: TRBV18
j_call: TRBJ2-3
clone_size: .
d_call: .
cdr3_aa: CASSSVRGTDTQYF
cdr3_nt: TGTGCCAGCTCATCGGTCCGGGGCACAGATACGCAGTATTTT

v_call: TRBV14
j_call: TRBJ2-1
clone_size: once
d_call: TRBD2
cdr3_aa: CASSDLAGGSYNEQFF
cdr3_nt: TGTGCCAGCAGCGACTTAGCGGGGGGCTCCTACAATGAGCAGTTCTTC

v_call: TRBV18
j_call: TRBJ2-7
clone_size: .
d_call: .
cdr3_aa: CASSPGLSGLYEQYF
cdr3_nt: TGTGCCAGCTCACCTGGTCTCAGCGGCCTCTACGAGCAGTACTTC

v_call: TRBV6-5
j_call: TRBJ1-1
clone_size: few
d_call: .
cdr3_aa: CASSPRGLRTEAFF
cdr3_nt: TGTGCCAGCAGCCCCAGGGGTTTACGAACTGAAGCTTTCTTT

v_call: TRBV11-2
j_call: TRBJ2-1
clone_size: many
d_call: TRBD1
cdr3_aa: CASSSRWHRDSSYNEQFF
cdr3_nt: TGTGCCAGCAGCTCCCGATGGCACCGGGACAGCTCCTACAATGAGCAGTTCTTC

v_call: TRBV5-4
j_call: TRBJ2-1
clone_size: .
d_call: TRBD2
cdr3_aa: CASSKGLAGVDEQFF
cdr3_nt: TGTGCCAGCAGCAAAGGACTAGCGGGGGTCGATGAGCAGTTCTTC

v_call: TRBV10-2
j_call: TRBJ1-2
clone_size: .
d_call: .
cdr3_aa: CASSEQGTGGYTF
cdr3_nt: TGCGCCAGCAGTGAACAAGGGACGGGGGGCTACACCTTC

v_call: TRBV6-6
j_call: TRBJ2-7
clone_size: .
d_call: TRBD1
cdr3_aa: CASNDRGSYEQYF
cdr3_nt: TGTGCCAGCAACGACAGGGGATCCTACGAGCAGTACTTC

v_call: TRBV18
j_call: TRBJ1-2
clone_size: .
d_call: .
cdr3_aa: CASSPGQEYGYTF
cdr3_nt: TGTGCCAGCTCACCAGGGCAGGAATATGGCTACACCTTC

v_call: TRBV29-1
j_call: TRBJ1-1
clone_size: many
d_call: .
cdr3_aa: CSARVTNTEAFF
cdr3_nt: TGCAGCGCCAGGGTAACGAACACTGAAGCTTTCTTT

v_call: TRBV5-1
j_call: TRBJ2-3
clone_size: few
d_call: .
cdr3_aa: CASSLAVDTQYF
cdr3_nt: TGCGCCAGCAGCTTGGCCGTAGATACGCAGTATTTT

v_call: TRBV5-4
j_call: TRBJ2-7
clone_size: many
d_call: TRBD1
cdr3_aa: CASSLAGTGINEQYF
cdr3_nt: TGTGCCAGCAGCTTGGCCGGGACAGGAATAAACGAGCAGTACTTC